The present T cell receptor beta chain was sequenced within a study of shared clonotypes between healthy human individuals. It was roughly 210 ng DNA, 31,000 or so T cell genomes, that sorted-subset replicate PCRs used. The protocol was immunoSEQ multiplex PCR, while the TCRdb copy is restricted to in-frame clones and leaves out a portion. This sample has 1.6 million or so clones; 97% to 99% occur once, and the top ten carry about 0.34%. CDR3 length: 16 amino acids. Germline lookup yields CDR1 SGHNT and CDR2 YYREEE (reference sequence). V was pared by 3 bases and J by 6 bases, with 14 bases of the junction left unmatched.

V gene TRBV5-4 combines with J gene TRBJ1-1, with 7 bases lining up with TRBD1. The TCR comes from a man aged 25-45 years in good health. What was sequenced was naive CD4+ T cells sorted from blood. Described subset: CD45RA+ positively selected. As DNA, the CDR3 is TGTGCCAGCAGCTCCCAGACAGGGATGGTAGGTTCTGAAGCTTTCTTT. Translated: CASSSQTGMVGSEAFF.